Each of the 27 T cell receptor beta chains below was sequenced from the same sample in a study of shared clonotypes between healthy human individuals. Clones were read by immunoSEQ multiplex PCR, and TCRdb kept only the in-frame ones, dropping some. The sample holds around 560,000 clones, 85% to 95% seen once. Naive CD8 isolation took CD45RO-negative cells positively selected for CCR7 and excluded terminally differentiated effector memory CD45RA+ cells. Specimen: naive CD8+ T cells sorted from blood. These receptors were obtained from a woman aged 30 to 39 in good health.

The chain links TRBV10-3 to TRBJ1-4, with D possibly being TRBD1 (5 bases). Germline V lookup: CDR1 ENHRY, CDR2 SYGVKD. CDR3 length equals 16 residues. V lost 1 base and J lost 2, with 11 bases in between. CDR3 amino acids: CAISEWRGRTNEKLFF. The CDR3 coding sequence is TGTGCCATCAGTGAGTGGAGGGGCCGGACTAATGAAAAACTGTTTTTT.

The chain has TRBV28 and TRBJ1-5, with 9 bases fitting TRBD1. The CDR3 has 14 residues. V was clipped by 6 bases and J by 7 bases; unmatched bases: 7. Germline-derived CDR1 and CDR2 are MDHEN and SYDVKM. The CDR3 region has the DNA TGTGCCAGCAGCGGTGGGACAGGGAGACAGCCCCAGCATTTT. Translated: CASSGGTGRQPQHF. Supplemented by reference TRBV28 and TRBJ1-5, the full variable domain reads DVKVTQSSRYLVKRTGEKVFLECVQDMDHENMFWYRQDPGLGLRLIYFSYDVKMKEKGDIPEGYSVSREKKERFSLILESASTNQTSMYLCASSGGTGRQPQHFGDGTRLSIL.

J is TRBJ2-7 and V is TRBV6-5; D may correspond to TRBD1 or TRBD2 (5 bases each). Germline assignment: CDR1 MNHEY and CDR2 SVGAGI. Trimming took off 0 bases at V and 0 bases at J, with 9 bases between the two ends. The CDR3 length is 15 residues. Written as DNA, the CDR3 is TGTGCCAGCAGTTACTCGCCCGGGACCTCCTACGAGCAGTACTTC. It yields the protein CASSYSPGTSYEQYF.

V and J are TRBV28 and TRBJ2-7; 9 bases are a match to TRBD2. Germline V lookup: CDR1 MDHEN, CDR2 SYDVKM. Trimming cost V 8 bases and J 0 bases; bases outside gene matches: 8. The CDR3 totals 15 residues. The CDR3 DNA sequence: TGTGCCAGCTCCTTAGAGACTAGCGGCTCCTACGAGCAGTACTTC. This codes for CASSLETSGSYEQYF.

The gene calls are TRBV7-2 and TRBJ1-5; possibly TRBD1 for D (5 bases). This CDR3 is built from 18 residues. V was pared by 2 bases and J by 0 bases, with 17 bases between. Germline V gives CDR1 SGHTA, CDR2 FQGNSA. The CDR3 protein is CASSLNMGLGDSNQPQHF. The CDR3 DNA reads as TGTGCCAGCAGCTTAAATATGGGCCTGGGGGATAGCAATCAGCCCCAGCATTTT.

This clone was found a few times. At the DNA level, this CDR3 is encoded by other sequences in the same sample as well. The J gene is TRBJ2-1, the V gene TRBV5-4, with D unclear. Trimming left V 1 base short and J 6 bases short, with 2 bases between. The CDR3 is 11 amino acids. CDR1 and CDR2 from the germline V gene are SGHNT and YYREEE (reference sequence). CDR3 amino acids: CASSLLNEQFF. The CDR3 DNA is TGTGCCAGCAGCTTGCTCAATGAGCAGTTCTTC. The whole variable domain, remainder taken from reference TRBV5-4 and TRBJ2-1, is ETGVTQSPTHLIKTRGQQVTLRCSSQSGHNTVSWYQQALGQGPQFIFQYYREEENGRGNFPPRFSGLQFPNYSSELNVNALELDDSALYLCASSLLNEQFFGPGTRLTVL.

The V and J genes are TRBV7-2 and TRBJ1-2; 9 nucleotides align to TRBD1. This CDR3 has 15 amino acids. V lost 5 bases and J lost 4; bases outside the gene matches: 8. Per germline, CDR1 SGHTA and CDR2 FQGNSA. The CDR3 coding sequence is TGTGCCAGCAGCCCCGGGACAGGGAAGGTCTATGGCTACACCTTC. This gives the protein CASSPGTGKVYGYTF.

The chain joins TRBV2 to TRBJ1-5, with a possible D match to TRBD1 (6 bases). The germline V gene has CDR1 SNHLY and CDR2 FYNNEI. Trimming removed 5 bases from V and 2 bases from J, with 10 bases in between. The CDR3 contains 14 residues. The CDR3 region is CASSTDSGNQPQHF. CDR3 DNA: TGTGCCAGCAGTACGGACAGCGGCAATCAGCCCCAGCATTTT.

This clone has only one observation. This chain's CDR3 is CASSVSGRATYEQYF. CDR3 nucleotides: TGCGCCAGCAGTGTGAGCGGGAGGGCAACCTACGAGCAGTACTTC. The genes are TRBV5-1 and TRBJ2-7; 10 nucleotides match TRBD2. The CDR3 sequence is 15 residues long. CDR1 and CDR2 (germline): SGHRS, YFSETQ. V shed 5 bases and J 2 bases; nucleotides not matched to a gene: 7.

This clone came up a few times. This rearrangement joins TRBV25-1 to TRBJ1-5, with unresolved D. From germline, CDR1 is MGHDK and CDR2 SYGVNS. CDR3 length equals 13 residues. Trimming took off 4 bases at V and 0 bases at J, with 4 bases between the two ends. The CDR3, as DNA: TGTGCCAGCAGTGCAAATAGCAATCAGCCCCAGCATTTT. Translating gives CASSANSNQPQHF.

V and J are TRBV30 and TRBJ2-1; 9 positions match TRBD2. The CDR3 runs 14 residues. CDR1 and CDR2 from the germline V gene are GTSNPN and SVGIG (reference sequence). CDR3 sequence (DNA): TGTGTCGGGGGTGGGGCTAGCGGGAACAATGAGCAGTTCTTC. Its translation is CVGGGASGNNEQFF. The full variable domain, its missing parts supplied by reference TRBV30 and TRBJ2-1, is SQTIHQWPATLVQPVGSPLSLECTVEGTSNPNLYWYRQAAGRGLQLLFYSVGIGQISSEVPQNLSASRPQDRQFILSSKKLLLSDSGFYLCVGGGASGNNEQFFGPGTRLTVL.

V gene TRBV13 combines with J gene TRBJ2-3; D might be TRBD2 (6 bases). Germline CDR1 and CDR2: PRHDT and FYEKMQ (reference sequence). The CDR3 is 14 residues long. V was clipped by 5 bases and J by 4 bases, with 13 bases between them. Here the CDR3 reads CASSPRRESDTQYF. Written as DNA, the CDR3 is TGTGCCAGCAGCCCCCGGCGGGAATCAGATACGCAGTATTTT. The full variable domain, its missing parts supplied by reference TRBV13 and TRBJ2-3, is AAGVIQSPRHLIKEKRETATLKCYPIPRHDTVYWYQQGPGQDPQFLISFYEKMQSDKGSIPDRFSAQQFSDYHSELNMSSLELGDSALYFCASSPRRESDTQYFGPGTRLTVL.

The V gene is TRBV21-1, the J gene TRBJ1-1. TRBV21-1 is flagged as a pseudogene. The CDR3 is made up of 16 amino acids. CDR3 bases: TGTGCCAGCAGCAAAGAGAAAAGTTCGGTGAACACTGAAGCTTTCTTT. Its protein product is CASSKEKSSVNTEAFF.

The chain recombines TRBV29-1 with TRBJ2-7, with TRBD2 matching 10 bases. The V gene end was trimmed by 1 base and the J gene end by 2 bases; junction bases not matched to a gene: 8. The CDR3 covers 16 residues. CDR1 is SQVTM and CDR2 is ANQGSEA in the germline V gene. The CDR3 protein is CSVEGVAGGRTYEQYF. In DNA, the CDR3 is TGCAGCGTTGAAGGAGTAGCGGGAGGTCGGACCTACGAGCAGTACTTC.

The chain links TRBV28 to TRBJ2-3; 10 nucleotides line up with TRBD2. Germline CDR1 MDHEN, CDR2 SYDVKM. The CDR3 covers 15 residues. With 8 bases clipped from V and 1 base from J, the junction kept 6 bases outside the gene matches. In nucleotides, the CDR3 is TGTGCCAGCCTAGCGGGAGTAGTAGGCACAGATACGCAGTATTTT. Translated: CASLAGVVGTDTQYF. Drawing the rest from reference TRBV28 and TRBJ2-3, the complete variable domain is DVKVTQSSRYLVKRTGEKVFLECVQDMDHENMFWYRQDPGLGLRLIYFSYDVKMKEKGDIPEGYSVSREKKERFSLILESASTNQTSMYLCASLAGVVGTDTQYFGPGTRLTVL.

This clone was seen only a few times. The CDR3 DNA sequence: TGTGCCAGTAGTATTTACACGGGCCAGCCCCAGCATTTT. The encoded protein is CASSIYTGQPQHF. The V and J genes are TRBV19 and TRBJ1-5; D is unclear. From germline, CDR1 is LNHDA and CDR2 SQIVND (reference sequence). The CDR3 has 13 residues. V was shortened by 3 bases and J by 7 bases, with 10 bases between the two germline ends.

This chain joins TRBV27 and TRBJ2-1, with 9 bases identical to TRBD1. The junction had 6 bases not matched to a gene; V was cut back by 1 base and J by 8 bases. Germline V lookup: CDR1 MNHEY, CDR2 SMNVEV (reference sequence). The CDR3 is 15 residues long. CDR3: CASSLYGTGSDEQFF. CDR3 nucleotides: TGTGCCAGCAGTTTATATGGGACAGGGTCGGATGAGCAGTTCTTC.

The chain has TRBV10-1 and TRBJ1-1; the D is unclear. Trimming removed 0 bases from V and 2 bases from J, with 7 bases in between. CDR3 length equals 14 residues. Looked up from germline, CDR1 is WNHNN and CDR2 is SYGVQD (reference sequence). The CDR3 nucleotides are TGCGCCAGCAGTGAGTCGATTTTCAACACTGAAGCTTTCTTT. This sequence encodes CASSESIFNTEAFF.

The chain has TRBV6-1 and TRBJ1-5, with D possibly being TRBD1 (5 bases). The ends were cut back, 4 bases at V and 7 bases at J, with 14 bases in the middle. Germline V gives CDR1 MNHNS, CDR2 SASEGT. There are 14 residues in the CDR3. The CDR3 nucleotides are TGTGCCAGCAGTGGTCGCGGGGGGTACCAGCCCCAGCATTTT. Residues: CASSGRGGYQPQHF.

This rearrangement joins TRBV5-1 to TRBJ1-4, with 8 bases lining up with TRBD1. This CDR3 has 17 amino acids. CDR1 is SGHRS, CDR2 YFSETQ, per germline. The J segment lost 2 bases and the V segment lost 3 bases, leaving 9 bases of the junction unmatched. This CDR3 reads CASSSFRTGTTNEKLFF. CDR3 bases: TGCGCCAGCAGCTCCTTTAGGACAGGGACCACTAATGAAAAACTGTTTTTT.

The V call is TRBV11-3, the J call TRBJ2-1; no reliable D call. CDR1 is SGHNT, CDR2 YENEEA, per germline. The CDR3 spans 14 residues. Trimming removed 5 bases from V and 4 bases from J, with 12 bases in between. In DNA form, the CDR3 reads TGTGCCAGCAGCCAGACATCACTTTACAATGAGCAGTTCTTC. It codes for CASSQTSLYNEQFF.

Concerning this clone: This specimen includes other DNA sequences encoding the same CDR3. The chain joins TRBV13 to TRBJ1-2, with 9 bases fitting TRBD1. Germline V gene lookup returns CDR1 PRHDT and CDR2 FYEKMQ (reference sequence). The CDR3 loop spans 13 amino acids. Trimming at V came to 6 bases and at J to 4 bases, leaving 3 bases not matched to a gene. The CDR3 spells CASSLDRGYGYTF. CDR3 bases: TGTGCCAGCAGTTTGGACAGGGGCTATGGCTACACCTTC.

As concerns this clone: The junction and the germline gene differ at one end; a read error may be behind it. The rearrangement uses TRBV19 and TRBJ2-2; no definite D call. Germline loops: CDR1 LNHDA, CDR2 SQIVND (reference sequence). This CDR3 is built from 12 residues. The CDR3 sequence is CASTTKTGELFF. Here the CDR3 DNA reads TGTGCCAGTACGACGAAGACCGGGGAGCTGTTTTTT.

This clone was found once. This chain uses TRBV7-9 with TRBJ1-3; possible D gene TRBD1, 5 bases. The CDR3 runs 12 residues. With 8 bases removed from V and 7 bases from J, the gap between germline ends came to 12 bases. From germline, CDR1 is SEHNR and CDR2 FQNEAQ (reference sequence). The CDR3, as DNA: TGTGCCAGCCGGACATTGTATAACACCATATATTTT. It translates to CASRTLYNTIYF.

This chain joins TRBV6-5 and TRBJ2-7; D ambiguous. Germline values: CDR1 MNHEY, CDR2 SVGAGI. V was trimmed by 5 bases and J by 0 bases, leaving 11 bases between them. This CDR3 contains 14 residues. The CDR3 nucleotides read TGTGCCAGCAGTGCCGGGTACCCCTCCTACGAGCAGTACTTC. Its translation: CASSAGYPSYEQYF.

The chain is built from TRBV19 and TRBJ1-6, with D hard to call. V was shortened by 5 bases and J by 4 bases, with 9 bases between the two germline ends. The CDR3 loop spans 14 amino acids. Germline CDR1 reads LNHDA; CDR2 reads SQIVND (reference sequence). In DNA, the CDR3 is TGTGCCAGTAGTCCGACAAGTTATAATTCACCCCTCCACTTT. Translation gives CASSPTSYNSPLHF. The variable domain in full, with the rest retrieved from reference TRBV19 and TRBJ1-6, is DGGITQSPKYLFRKEGQNVTLSCEQNLNHDAMYWYRQDPGQGLRLIYYSQIVNDFQKGDIAEGYSVSREKKESFPLTVTSAQKNPTAFYLCASSPTSYNSPLHFGNGTRLTVT.

The chain carries TRBV29-1 and TRBJ2-5; D may be TRBD1 (5 bases). With the DNA end fitting TRBJ2-7 better, the J assignment may be wrong. Germline loops: CDR1 SQVTM, CDR2 ANQGSEA. There are 13 residues in the CDR3. This chain's CDR3 is CSVENGREHEQYF. The CDR3 coding sequence is TGCAGCGTTGAGAATGGCAGGGAACACGAGCAGTACTTC.